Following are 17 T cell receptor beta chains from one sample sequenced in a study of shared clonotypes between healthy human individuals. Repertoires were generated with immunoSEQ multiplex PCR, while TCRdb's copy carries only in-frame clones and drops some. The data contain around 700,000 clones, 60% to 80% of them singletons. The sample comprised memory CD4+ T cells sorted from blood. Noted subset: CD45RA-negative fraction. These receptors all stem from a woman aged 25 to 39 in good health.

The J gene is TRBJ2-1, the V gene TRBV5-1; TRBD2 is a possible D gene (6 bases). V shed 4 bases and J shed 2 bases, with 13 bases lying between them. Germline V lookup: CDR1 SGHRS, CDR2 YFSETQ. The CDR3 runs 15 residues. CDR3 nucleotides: TGCGCCAGCAGCCGCGGAGGCGGGACCTACAATGAGCAGTTCTTC. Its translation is CASSRGGGTYNEQFF.

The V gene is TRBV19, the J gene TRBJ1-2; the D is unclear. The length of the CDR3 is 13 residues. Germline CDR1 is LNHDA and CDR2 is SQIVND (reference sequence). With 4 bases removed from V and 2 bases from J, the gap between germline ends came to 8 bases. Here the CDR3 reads CASSSINNYGYTF. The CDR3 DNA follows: TGTGCCAGTAGTAGTATTAACAACTATGGCTACACCTTC.

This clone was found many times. The CDR3 coding sequence is TGTGCCAGCAGCGAGGGGCCCTGGGTAGGAGAGACCCAGTACTTC. Translating it yields CASSEGPWVGETQYF. V gene TRBV9 combines with J gene TRBJ2-5; TRBD1 is a possible D gene (5 bases). The CDR3 totals 15 residues. CDR1 and CDR2 from the germline V gene are SGDLS and YYNGEE. V lost 3 bases, J lost 4 bases, and 16 bases lay in between. The entire variable domain, with the rest obtained from reference TRBV9 and TRBJ2-5, is as follows: DSGVTQTPKHLITATGQRVTLRCSPRSGDLSVYWYQQSLDQGLQFLIQYYNGEERAKGNILERFSAQQFPDLHSELNLSSLELGDSALYFCASSEGPWVGETQYFGPGTRLLVL.

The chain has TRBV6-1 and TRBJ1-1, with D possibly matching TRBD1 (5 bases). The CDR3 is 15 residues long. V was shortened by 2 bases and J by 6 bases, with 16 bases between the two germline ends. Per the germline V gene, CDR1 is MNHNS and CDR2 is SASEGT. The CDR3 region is CASSEPGRGIAEAFF. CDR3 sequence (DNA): TGTGCCAGCAGTGAACCGGGACGGGGAATCGCTGAAGCTTTCTTT.

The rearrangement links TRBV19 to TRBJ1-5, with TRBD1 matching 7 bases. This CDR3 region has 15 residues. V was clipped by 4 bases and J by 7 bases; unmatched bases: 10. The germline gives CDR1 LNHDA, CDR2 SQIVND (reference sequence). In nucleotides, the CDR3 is TGTGCCAGTAGTACAGGGACAGCGGCTAACCAGCCCCAGCATTTT. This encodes CASSTGTAANQPQHF.

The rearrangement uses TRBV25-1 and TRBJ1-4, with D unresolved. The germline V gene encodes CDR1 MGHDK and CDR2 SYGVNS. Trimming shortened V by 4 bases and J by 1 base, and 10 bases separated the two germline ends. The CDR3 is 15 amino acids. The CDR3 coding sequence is TGTGCCAGCAGTGGCCTTGACAAAACTAATGAAAAACTGTTTTTT. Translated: CASSGLDKTNEKLFF.

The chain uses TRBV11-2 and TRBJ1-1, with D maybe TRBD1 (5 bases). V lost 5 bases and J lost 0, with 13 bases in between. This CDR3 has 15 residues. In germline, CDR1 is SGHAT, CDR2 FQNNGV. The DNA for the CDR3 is TGTGCCAGCAGCCTCCGGGACGGAATGAACACTGAAGCTTTCTTT. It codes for CASSLRDGMNTEAFF.

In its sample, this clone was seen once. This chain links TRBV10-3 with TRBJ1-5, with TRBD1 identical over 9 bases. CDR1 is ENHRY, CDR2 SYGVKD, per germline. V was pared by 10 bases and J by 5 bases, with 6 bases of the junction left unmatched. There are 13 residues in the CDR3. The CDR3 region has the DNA TGTGCCACCAGGGACAGGGTGGATCAGCCCCAGCATTTT. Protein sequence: CATRDRVDQPQHF.

This CDR3 reads CASSVGSSLGVLEQYF. The CDR3 DNA reads as TGTGCCAGCAGCGTAGGGTCTAGTTTAGGAGTTCTCGAGCAGTACTTC. The gene calls are TRBV9 and TRBJ2-7; D is undetermined. The germline V gene encodes CDR1 SGDLS and CDR2 YYNGEE. This CDR3 region has 16 residues. Trimming took off 0 bases at V and 6 bases at J, with 19 bases between the two ends.

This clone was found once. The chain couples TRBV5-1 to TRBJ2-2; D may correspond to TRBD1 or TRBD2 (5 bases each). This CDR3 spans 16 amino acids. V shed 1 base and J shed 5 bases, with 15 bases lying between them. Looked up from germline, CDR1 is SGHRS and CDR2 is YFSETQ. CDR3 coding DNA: TGCGCCAGCAGCTTGAGGGGACCGGATAGTACCGGGGAGCTGTTTTTT. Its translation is CASSLRGPDSTGELFF.

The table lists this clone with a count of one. The CDR3 coding sequence is TGTGCCAGCAGCGGGACAGGGGTCGGCAATCAGCCCCAGCATTTT. Encoded protein: CASSGTGVGNQPQHF. The chain links TRBV2 to TRBJ1-5; 10 nucleotides match TRBD1. J was trimmed by 2 bases and V by 6 bases; bases with no gene match: 4. The CDR3 extends over 15 amino acids. CDR1 and CDR2 from the germline V gene are SNHLY and FYNNEI.

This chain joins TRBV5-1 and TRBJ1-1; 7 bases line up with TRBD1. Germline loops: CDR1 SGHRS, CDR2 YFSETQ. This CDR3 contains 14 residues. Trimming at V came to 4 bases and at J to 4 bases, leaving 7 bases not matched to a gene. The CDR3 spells CASSDGTEGTEAFF. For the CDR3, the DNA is TGCGCCAGCAGCGACGGGACAGAAGGCACTGAAGCTTTCTTT.

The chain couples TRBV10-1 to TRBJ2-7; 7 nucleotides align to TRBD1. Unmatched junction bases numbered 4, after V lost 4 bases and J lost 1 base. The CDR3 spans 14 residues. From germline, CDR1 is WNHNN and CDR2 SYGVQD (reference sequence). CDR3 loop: CASSGTTGSYEQYF. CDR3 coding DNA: TGCGCCAGCAGTGGGACGACAGGGTCCTACGAGCAGTACTTC.

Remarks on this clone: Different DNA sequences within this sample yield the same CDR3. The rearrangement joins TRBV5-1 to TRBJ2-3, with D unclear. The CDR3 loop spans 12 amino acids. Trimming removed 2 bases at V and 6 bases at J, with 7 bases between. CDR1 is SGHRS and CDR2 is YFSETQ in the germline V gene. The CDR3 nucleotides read TGCGCCAGCAGCTTATTGTTCGATACGCAGTATTTT. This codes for CASSLLFDTQYF.

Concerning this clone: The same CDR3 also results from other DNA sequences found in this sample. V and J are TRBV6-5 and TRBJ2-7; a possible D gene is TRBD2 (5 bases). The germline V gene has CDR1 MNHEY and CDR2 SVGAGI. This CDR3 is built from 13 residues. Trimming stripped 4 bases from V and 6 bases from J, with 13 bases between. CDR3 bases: TGTGCCAGCAGTTCCGGACTTCTTGGCGAGCAGTACTTC. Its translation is CASSSGLLGEQYF.

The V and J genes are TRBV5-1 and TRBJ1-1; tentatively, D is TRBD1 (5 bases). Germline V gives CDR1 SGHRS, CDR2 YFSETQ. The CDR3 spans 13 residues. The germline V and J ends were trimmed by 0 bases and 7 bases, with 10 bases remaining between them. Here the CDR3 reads CASSLAPTVEAFF. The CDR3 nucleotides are TGCGCCAGCAGCTTGGCCCCGACAGTTGAAGCTTTCTTT. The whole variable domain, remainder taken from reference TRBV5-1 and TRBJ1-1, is KAGVTQTPRYLIKTRGQQVTLSCSPISGHRSVSWYQQTPGQGLQFLFEYFSETQRNKGNFPGRFSGRQFSNSRSEMNVSTLELGDSALYLCASSLAPTVEAFFGQGTRLTVV.

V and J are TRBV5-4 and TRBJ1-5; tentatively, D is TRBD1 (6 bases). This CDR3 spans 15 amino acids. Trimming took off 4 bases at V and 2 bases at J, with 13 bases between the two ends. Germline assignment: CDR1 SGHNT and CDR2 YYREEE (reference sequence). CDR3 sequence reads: CASSGLGGGNQPQHF. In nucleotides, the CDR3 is TGTGCCAGCAGCGGATTGGGGGGCGGCAATCAGCCCCAGCATTTT. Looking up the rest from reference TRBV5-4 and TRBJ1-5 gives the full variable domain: ETGVTQSPTHLIKTRGQQVTLRCSSQSGHNTVSWYQQALGQGPQFIFQYYREEENGRGNFPPRFSGLQFPNYSSELNVNALELDDSALYLCASSGLGGGNQPQHFGDGTRLSIL.